This T cell receptor (beta chain) was found in a study of blood T cell repertoires in COVID-19 (dated by TCRdb to 2020 to 2022). A note on the overall study: The collaborator samples originated in the United States, Italy and Spain and spanned the acute and convalescent phases of COVID-19. Deeply sampled blood TCRbeta repertoires from subjects exposed to, actively infected with, or recovered from COVID-19 were included in the dataset. The prospective study material was composed of cDNA or gDNA derived from T cells, B-cell-depleted T cells, or PBMCs. Samples were obtained from the ongoing ImmuneRACE study (first 160 participants) and from some 1,200 subjects provided by 6 global collaborators. The repertoires were released in a freely available public database meant as a resource for research on the immune response to SARS-CoV-2. Where HLA class I and class II types were available, the types were taken from metadata supplied by the sample provider, not from assay-based typing. Nearly every sample came with metadata listing a de-identified subject ID, COVID-19 status, age in years and sex.

The collaborating institutions used their own protocols to collect whole blood in K2EDTA tubes. For TCRbeta analysis, collaborators shipped samples in one of three forms: frozen whole blood, isolated PBMCs, or DNA extracted from either of those sample types. As regards this clone: It lacks a known antigen. No base-level quality is on record; no much larger clone is a single base apart.

From its cysteine to its phenylalanine, the CDR3 spans 16 amino acids. Here the CDR3 DNA is all that survives: 48 bases in frame from base 1. Based on the germline V gene, the CDR1 and CDR2 sequences are SNHLY and FYNNEI. Relative to germline, V is missing 4 bases and J is missing 1 base, with 4 bases of the junction outside any gene match. The immunoSEQ Assay, a bias-controlled multiplex PCR, was used to amplify TCRbeta CDR3 regions from genomic DNA. The study's own analysis went as follows. Within the assay, amplification of reference gene primers was used to estimate how many nucleated cells each sample contained. To quantify the absolute abundance of each unique TCRbeta CDR3 rearrangement, sequence reads were collapsed and filtered. For each sample, productive Simpson clonality was calculated as the square root of Simpson's diversity index across productive rearrangements. What TCRdb holds here is the immuneACCESS table cut down to in-frame rearrangements. Part of the clones is not present; checked against another copy, under half of the missing clones reflect an unresolved V gene, and the others are unexplained. That table supplies the V and J calls and clone size; D and trimming were determined from the DNA. The sample profile shows a few hundred thousand clones; 85% to 90% of them were found once. 1.3% to 1.5% of the sample is taken by the ten largest.

Points the paper makes about the study in general: How much clinical and demographic metadata was included differed by source and by participant, and the metadata was provided uncurated.

The sequence came from an older man with acute or convalescent COVID-19. The receptor chain draws on TRBV2 and TRBJ1-5, and TRBD1 aligns with 10 junction nucleotides. The sequencing sample was made of peripheral blood. The CDR3 protein is CASSGQGARSNQPQHF. The nucleotides read TGTGCCAGCAGTGGACAGGGGGCCAGGAGCAATCAGCCCCAGCATTTT.